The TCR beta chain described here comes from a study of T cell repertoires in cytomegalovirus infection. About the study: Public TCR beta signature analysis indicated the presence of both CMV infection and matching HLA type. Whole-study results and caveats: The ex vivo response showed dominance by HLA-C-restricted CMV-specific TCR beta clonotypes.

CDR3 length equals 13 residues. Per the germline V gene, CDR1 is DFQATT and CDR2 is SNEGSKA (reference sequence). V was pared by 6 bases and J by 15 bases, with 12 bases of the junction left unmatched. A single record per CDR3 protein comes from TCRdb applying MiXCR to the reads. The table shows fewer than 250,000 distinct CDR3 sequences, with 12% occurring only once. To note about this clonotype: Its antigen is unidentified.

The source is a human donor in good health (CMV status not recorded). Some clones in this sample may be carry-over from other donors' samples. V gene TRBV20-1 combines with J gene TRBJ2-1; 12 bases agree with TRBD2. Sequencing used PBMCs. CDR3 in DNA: TGCAGTGCGAGGACTAGCGGGGACCCTAATGCGTTCTTC. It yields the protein CSARTSGDPNAFF.